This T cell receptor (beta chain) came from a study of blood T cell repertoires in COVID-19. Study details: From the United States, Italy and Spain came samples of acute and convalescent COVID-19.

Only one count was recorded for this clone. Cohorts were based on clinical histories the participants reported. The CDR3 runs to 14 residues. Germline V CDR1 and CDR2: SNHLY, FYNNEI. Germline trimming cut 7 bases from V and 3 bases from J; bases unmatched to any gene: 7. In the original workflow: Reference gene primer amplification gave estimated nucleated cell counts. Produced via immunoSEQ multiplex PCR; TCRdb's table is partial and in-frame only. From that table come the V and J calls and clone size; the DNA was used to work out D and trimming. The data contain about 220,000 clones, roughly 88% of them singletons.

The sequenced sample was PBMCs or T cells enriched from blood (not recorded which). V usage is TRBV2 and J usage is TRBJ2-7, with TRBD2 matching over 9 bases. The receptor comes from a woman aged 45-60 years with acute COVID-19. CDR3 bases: TGTGCCAGCAAGGCTAGCGGGACAAACTACGAGCAGTACTTC. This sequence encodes CASKASGTNYEQYF.